Below are 22 T cell receptor beta chains sequenced from a single sample in a study of blood T cell repertoires in COVID-19. The protocol was immunoSEQ multiplex PCR, while the TCRdb copy is restricted to in-frame clones and leaves out a portion. The sample lists hundreds of thousands of clones; about 90% were seen once. Sequenced: peripheral blood. The receptors were sampled from a woman aged 70 to 79 with COVID-19, enrolled during active disease.

The rearrangement links TRBV7-2 to TRBJ2-7; a weak D match, TRBD1 (5 bases). The V end lost 5 bases, the J end lost 0 bases, and 17 bases lay between the germline ends. The CDR3 runs 16 residues. Per the germline V gene, CDR1 is SGHTA and CDR2 is FQGNSA. Here the CDR3 reads CASSRQGQFSSYEQYF. The CDR3, as DNA: TGTGCCAGCAGCCGTCAAGGACAATTTAGCTCCTACGAGCAGTACTTC. The entire variable domain, with the rest obtained from reference TRBV7-2 and TRBJ2-7, is as follows: GAGVSQSPSNKVTEKGKDVELRCDPISGHTALYWYRQSLGQGLEFLIYFQGNSAPDKSGLPSDRFSAERTGGSVSTLTIQRTQQEDSAVYLCASSRQGQFSSYEQYFGPGTRLTVT.

The chain couples TRBV28 to TRBJ1-1, with unresolved D. V was clipped by 6 bases and J by 11 bases, with 13 bases between them. Germline CDR1 reads MDHEN; CDR2 reads SYDVKM. This CDR3 contains 11 residues. The CDR3 loop is CASRGRGEAFF. The CDR3, as DNA: TGTGCCAGCAGAGGACGGGGTGAGGCTTTCTTT.

Points on this clone: This same CDR3 is encoded by further DNA sequences in the sample. V and J are TRBV18 and TRBJ1-4; 7 bases map to TRBD1. The J segment lost 2 bases and the V segment lost 1 base, leaving 1 base of the junction unmatched. Germline CDR1 is KGHSH and CDR2 is LQKENI. This CDR3 has 15 residues. CDR3 nucleotides: TGTGCCAGCTCACCACGACAGGGTACTAATGAAAAACTGTTTTTT. It translates to CASSPRQGTNEKLFF.

Written as DNA, the CDR3 is TGTGCCACCCTGTCGGACGGAACAGGGGGCCTATATGGCTACACCTTC. Translation gives CATLSDGTGGLYGYTF. The chain carries TRBV10-3 and TRBJ1-2; 9 positions match TRBD1. The V segment lost 10 bases and the J segment 5 bases; nucleotides outside the gene matches: 17. The CDR3 runs 16 residues. In germline, CDR1 is ENHRY, CDR2 SYGVKD.

V is TRBV5-1 and J is TRBJ1-6; weak D call: TRBD1 (5 bases). The length of the CDR3 is 14 residues. Trimming stripped 4 bases from V and 3 bases from J, with 8 bases between. Germline V gene sequence: CDR1 SGHRS, CDR2 YFSETQ. The CDR3 here is CASSVGDYNSPLHF. In nucleotides, the CDR3 is TGCGCCAGCAGCGTAGGGGACTATAATTCACCCCTCCACTTT.

The CDR3 coding sequence is TGTGCCAGCACCCCTGAGGGGGTCCCTCTAAACACTGAAGCTTTCTTT. Translating gives CASTPEGVPLNTEAFF. The chain employs TRBV28 and TRBJ1-1; tentatively, D is TRBD1 (6 bases). Trimming left V 7 bases short and J 2 bases short, with 20 bases between. The CDR3 spans 16 residues. Germline V gene lookup returns CDR1 MDHEN and CDR2 SYDVKM.

The rearrangement joins TRBV2 to TRBJ1-4; tentative D call: TRBD1 (5 bases). The ends were cut back, 5 bases at V and 4 bases at J, with 11 bases in the middle. Looked up from germline, CDR1 is SNHLY and CDR2 is FYNNEI. The CDR3 is 14 residues long. The CDR3 reads CASSFRVYNEKLFF. The CDR3 region has the DNA TGTGCCAGCAGTTTCAGGGTTTATAATGAAAAACTGTTTTTT.

The chain couples TRBV18 to TRBJ2-1, with TRBD2 identical over 15 bases. The junction had 3 bases not matched to a gene; V was cut back by 6 bases and J by 9 bases. This CDR3 is 14 amino acids long. The V gene's germline CDR1 is KGHSH and CDR2 LQKENI. The CDR3: CASSGTSGGSEQFF. As DNA, the CDR3 is TGTGCCAGCTCTGGGACTAGCGGGGGGAGTGAGCAGTTCTTC.

The V gene is TRBV5-4, the J gene TRBJ2-5; no reliable D call. V lost 4 bases to trimming and J lost 1 base, with 17 bases between them. Germline V gene sequence: CDR1 SGHNT, CDR2 YYREEE (reference sequence). The CDR3 totals 16 residues. The CDR3 coding sequence is TGTGCCAGCAGCCCTCAGGCATTGGCCCCCCAAGAGACCCAGTACTTC. Translated, it gives CASSPQALAPQETQYF.

The chain couples TRBV29-1 to TRBJ1-5; D is unresolved. Germline V gene lookup returns CDR1 SQVTM and CDR2 ANQGSEA. V was clipped by 4 bases and J by 4 bases, with 8 bases between them. The CDR3 spans 12 residues. DNA of the CDR3: TGCAGCGTTGGACAAATGAATCAGCCCCAGCATTTT. Its translation is CSVGQMNQPQHF.

The table lists this clone with a few counts. The chain has TRBV9 and TRBJ2-3; 14 nucleotides match TRBD2. Germline loops: CDR1 SGDLS, CDR2 YYNGEE. The V segment lost 0 bases and the J segment 5 bases; nucleotides outside the gene matches: 5. The CDR3 sequence is 17 residues long. The chain's CDR3 is CASSVAGTSGGGDTQYF. As DNA, the CDR3 is TGTGCCAGCAGCGTAGCGGGGACTAGCGGGGGAGGAGATACGCAGTATTTT.

This chain uses TRBV6-6 with TRBJ2-6, with TRBD1 identical over 10 bases. This CDR3 comprises 16 residues. The germline V gene has CDR1 MNHNY and CDR2 SVGAGI (reference sequence). The ends lost 0 bases at V and 5 bases at J; junction bases unmatched: 1. CDR3 DNA sequence: TGTGCCAGCAGTTACTCGGGACAGGGGTGGGCCAACGTCCTGACTTTC. Translation gives CASSYSGQGWANVLTF.

The chain uses TRBV18 and TRBJ1-1, with D possibly matching TRBD1 (6 bases). The CDR3 has 13 amino acids. Germline values: CDR1 KGHSH, CDR2 LQKENI. With 1 base removed from V and 3 bases from J, the gap between germline ends came to 6 bases. The CDR3 is CASSPQGDTEAFF. CDR3 coding DNA: TGTGCCAGCTCACCACAGGGGGACACTGAAGCTTTCTTT.

V gene TRBV7-9 combines with J gene TRBJ2-5, with 12 bases identical to TRBD2. Germline V gives CDR1 SEHNR, CDR2 FQNEAQ (reference sequence). The CDR3 is 17 amino acids. Losses at the gene ends were 6 bases for V and 4 bases for J; bases not matched to a gene: 12. CDR3 nucleotides: TGTGCCAGCAGGTCTCTAGCGGGGGGGCCCTCGGGAGAGACCCAGTACTTC. Translated: CASRSLAGGPSGETQYF.

The chain uses TRBV5-6 and TRBJ1-5; the D gene is possibly TRBD1 (6 bases). CDR1 SGHDT and CDR2 YYEEEE come from the germline V gene. The germline V and J ends were trimmed by 4 bases and 6 bases, with 17 bases remaining between them. This CDR3 has 15 residues. CDR3: CASSRGSRESQPQHF. CDR3 bases: TGTGCCAGCAGCAGGGGGAGCAGGGAGAGTCAGCCCCAGCATTTT.

The chain recombines TRBV30 with TRBJ2-7, with 11 bases matching TRBD1. The CDR3 loop spans 13 amino acids. V was pared by 7 bases and J by 2 bases, with 4 bases of the junction left unmatched. Germline lookup yields CDR1 GTSNPN and CDR2 SVGIG (reference sequence). The CDR3 is CASRDRGAYEQYF. The DNA of the CDR3 is TGTGCCTCCCGGGACAGGGGGGCCTACGAGCAGTACTTC.

The V gene is TRBV20-1, the J gene TRBJ1-1, with 7 nucleotides matching TRBD1. V shed 6 bases, J shed 11 bases, and the junction held 9 bases outside the gene matches. The CDR3 consists of 11 residues. The germline V gene encodes CDR1 DFQATT and CDR2 SNEGSKA (reference sequence). The CDR3 nucleotides are TGCAGTGCAGAACAGGGGCGGACGGCTTTCTTT. This encodes CSAEQGRTAFF.

This clone was counted a few times. This chain connects TRBV5-1 to TRBJ2-2; 8 bases align to TRBD2. This CDR3 is built from 19 residues. V lost 1 base to trimming and J lost 0 bases; unmatched junction nucleotides: 11. Looked up from germline, CDR1 is SGHRS and CDR2 is YFSETQ. CDR3 region: CASSLTFTGTRANTGELFF. As DNA, the CDR3 is TGCGCCAGCAGCTTGACATTTACCGGGACTAGGGCGAACACCGGGGAGCTGTTTTTT.

Written as DNA, the CDR3 is TGTGCCAGCAGCTTAGCTCGGGGACAGGGAGGCACCATATATTTT. Amino acid sequence: CASSLARGQGGTIYF. The V and J genes are TRBV7-2 and TRBJ1-3, with 9 nucleotides matching TRBD1. The CDR3 sequence is 15 residues long. CDR1 is SGHTA, CDR2 FQGNSA, per germline. V gave up 0 bases and J gave up 9 bases; unmatched junction bases: 6. The complete variable domain, with remaining parts taken from reference TRBV7-2 and TRBJ1-3, reads GAGVSQSPSNKVTEKGKDVELRCDPISGHTALYWYRQSLGQGLEFLIYFQGNSAPDKSGLPSDRFSAERTGGSVSTLTIQRTQQEDSAVYLCASSLARGQGGTIYFGEGSWLTVV.

The rearrangement uses TRBV6-5 and TRBJ1-4; possible D gene TRBD1, 6 bases. This CDR3 is 14 amino acids long. The germline V gene encodes CDR1 MNHEY and CDR2 SVGAGI. V lost 2 bases and J 14 bases, leaving 18 bases between the germline ends. The CDR3 sequence is CASSYESGTGHLFF. Written as DNA, the CDR3 is TGTGCCAGCAGTTACGAATCGGGTACGGGACACCTGTTTTTT.

The rearrangement joins TRBV11-2 to TRBJ2-7; 9 positions agree with TRBD1. J lost 2 bases, V lost 3 bases, and 5 bases had no gene match. This CDR3 contains 15 residues. In germline, CDR1 is SGHAT, CDR2 FQNNGV. The CDR3 protein is CASSFFRDRAYEQYF. The DNA for the CDR3 is TGTGCCAGCAGCTTTTTCCGGGACAGGGCCTACGAGCAGTACTTC.

The chain links TRBV12-3 or TRBV12-4 to TRBJ1-2, with a possible D match to TRBD1 (6 bases). V was trimmed by 1 base and J by 12 bases, leaving 15 bases between them. The CDR3 is 13 amino acids. CDR3 DNA: TGTGCCAGCAGTTTAGAGGACAGAGGGCCGAACACCTTC. It codes for CASSLEDRGPNTF.